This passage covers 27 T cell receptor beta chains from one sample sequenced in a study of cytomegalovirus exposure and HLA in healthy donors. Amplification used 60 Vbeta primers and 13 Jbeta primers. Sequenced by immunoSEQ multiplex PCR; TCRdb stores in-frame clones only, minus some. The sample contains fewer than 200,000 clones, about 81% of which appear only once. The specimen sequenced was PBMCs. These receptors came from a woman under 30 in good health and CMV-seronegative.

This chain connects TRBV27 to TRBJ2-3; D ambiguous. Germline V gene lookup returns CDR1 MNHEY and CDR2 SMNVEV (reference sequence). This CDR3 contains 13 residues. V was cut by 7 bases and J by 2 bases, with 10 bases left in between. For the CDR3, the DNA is TGTGCCAGCACCGAACTACACACAGATACGCAGTATTTT. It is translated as CASTELHTDTQYF.

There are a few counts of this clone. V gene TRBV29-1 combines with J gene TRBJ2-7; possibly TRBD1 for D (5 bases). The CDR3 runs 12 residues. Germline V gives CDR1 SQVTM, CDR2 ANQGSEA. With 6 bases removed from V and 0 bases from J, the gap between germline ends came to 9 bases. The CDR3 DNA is TGCAGCGTCATGACAGACTCCTACGAGCAGTACTTC. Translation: CSVMTDSYEQYF.

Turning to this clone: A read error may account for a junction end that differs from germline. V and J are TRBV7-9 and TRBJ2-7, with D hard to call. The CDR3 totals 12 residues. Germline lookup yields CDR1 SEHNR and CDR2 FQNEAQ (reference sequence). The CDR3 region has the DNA TGTTCCAGCAGCTCCACAGCCTACGAGCAGTACTTC. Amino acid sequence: CSSSSTAYEQYF. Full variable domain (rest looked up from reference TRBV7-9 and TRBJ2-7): DTGVSQNPRHKITKRGQNVTFRCDPISEHNRLYWYRQTLGQGPEFLTYFQNEAQLEKSRLLSDRFSAERPKGSFSTLEIQRTEQGDSAMYLCSSSSTAYEQYFGPGTRLTVT.

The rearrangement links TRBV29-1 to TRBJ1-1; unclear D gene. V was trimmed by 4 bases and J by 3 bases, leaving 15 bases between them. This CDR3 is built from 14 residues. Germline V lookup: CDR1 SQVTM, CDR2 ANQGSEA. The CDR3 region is CSVGIPERYTEAFF. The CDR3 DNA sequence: TGCAGCGTTGGAATTCCAGAACGATACACTGAAGCTTTCTTT.

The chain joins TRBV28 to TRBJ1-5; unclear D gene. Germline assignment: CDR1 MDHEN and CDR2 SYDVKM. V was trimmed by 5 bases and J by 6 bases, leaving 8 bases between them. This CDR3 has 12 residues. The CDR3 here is CASSVNRQPQHF. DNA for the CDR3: TGTGCCAGCAGTGTAAATCGTCAGCCCCAGCATTTT.

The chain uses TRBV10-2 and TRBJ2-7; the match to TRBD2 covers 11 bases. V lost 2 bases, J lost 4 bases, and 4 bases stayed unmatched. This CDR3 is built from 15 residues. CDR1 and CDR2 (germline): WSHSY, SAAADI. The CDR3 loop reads CASSEASGGIYEQYF. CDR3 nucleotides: TGCGCCAGCAGTGAGGCTAGCGGGGGGATTTACGAGCAGTACTTC.

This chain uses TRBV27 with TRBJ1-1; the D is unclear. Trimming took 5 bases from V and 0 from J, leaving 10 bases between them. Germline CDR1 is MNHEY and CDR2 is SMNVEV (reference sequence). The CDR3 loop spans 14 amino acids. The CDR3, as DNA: TGTGCCAGCAGTCTCTCTCGAGTGAACACTGAAGCTTTCTTT. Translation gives CASSLSRVNTEAFF.

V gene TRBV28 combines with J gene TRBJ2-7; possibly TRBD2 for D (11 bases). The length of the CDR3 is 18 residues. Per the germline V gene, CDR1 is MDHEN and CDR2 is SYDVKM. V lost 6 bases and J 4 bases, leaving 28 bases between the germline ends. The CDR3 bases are TGTGCCAGCAGCCCCGGGACAGGGGAACTAGCGGGAGCTTACGAGCAGTACTTC. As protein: CASSPGTGELAGAYEQYF. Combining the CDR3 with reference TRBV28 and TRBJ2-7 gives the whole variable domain DVKVTQSSRYLVKRTGEKVFLECVQDMDHENMFWYRQDPGLGLRLIYFSYDVKMKEKGDIPEGYSVSREKKERFSLILESASTNQTSMYLCASSPGTGELAGAYEQYFGPGTRLTVT.

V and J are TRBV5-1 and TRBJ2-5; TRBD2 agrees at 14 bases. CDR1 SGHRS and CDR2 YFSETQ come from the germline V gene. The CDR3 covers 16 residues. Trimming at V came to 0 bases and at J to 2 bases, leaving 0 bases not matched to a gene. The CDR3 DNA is TGCGCCAGCAGCTTGGGACTAGCGGGGGGGCAAGAGACCCAGTACTTC. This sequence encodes CASSLGLAGGQETQYF.

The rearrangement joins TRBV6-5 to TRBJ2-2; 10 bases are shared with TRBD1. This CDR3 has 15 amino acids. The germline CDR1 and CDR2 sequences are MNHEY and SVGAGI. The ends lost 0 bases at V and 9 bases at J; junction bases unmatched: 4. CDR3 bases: TGTGCCAGCAGTTACTCGGGACAGGGGAGGAGGGAGCTGTTTTTT. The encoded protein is CASSYSGQGRRELFF.

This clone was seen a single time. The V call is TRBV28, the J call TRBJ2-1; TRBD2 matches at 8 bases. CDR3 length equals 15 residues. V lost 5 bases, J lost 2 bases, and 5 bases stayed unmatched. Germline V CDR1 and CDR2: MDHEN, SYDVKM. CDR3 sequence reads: CASSPGLVPYNEQFF. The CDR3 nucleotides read TGTGCCAGCAGTCCGGGACTAGTGCCCTACAATGAGCAGTTCTTC.

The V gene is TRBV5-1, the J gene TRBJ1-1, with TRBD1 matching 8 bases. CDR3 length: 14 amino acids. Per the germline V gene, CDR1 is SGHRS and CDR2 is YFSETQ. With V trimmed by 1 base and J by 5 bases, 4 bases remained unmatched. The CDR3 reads CASSLQGAGTEAFF. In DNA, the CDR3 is TGCGCCAGCAGCTTGCAGGGGGCAGGTACTGAAGCTTTCTTT.

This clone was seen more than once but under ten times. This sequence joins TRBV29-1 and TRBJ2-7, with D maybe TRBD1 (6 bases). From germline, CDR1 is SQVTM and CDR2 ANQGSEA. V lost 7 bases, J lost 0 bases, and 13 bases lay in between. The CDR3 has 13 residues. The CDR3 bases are TGCAGCGGGAGGACAGCGAGCTCCTACGAGCAGTACTTC. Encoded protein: CSGRTASSYEQYF.

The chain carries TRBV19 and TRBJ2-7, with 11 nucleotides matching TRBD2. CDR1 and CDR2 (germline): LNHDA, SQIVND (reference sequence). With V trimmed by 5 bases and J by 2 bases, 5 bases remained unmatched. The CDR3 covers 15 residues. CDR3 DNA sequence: TGTGCCAGTAGTGTGGTAGCGGGAGGGGCCTACGAGCAGTACTTC. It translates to CASSVVAGGAYEQYF.

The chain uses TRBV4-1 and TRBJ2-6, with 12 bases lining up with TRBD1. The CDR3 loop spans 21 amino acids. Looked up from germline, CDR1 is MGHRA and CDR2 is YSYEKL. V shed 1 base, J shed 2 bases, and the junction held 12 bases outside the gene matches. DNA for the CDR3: TGCGCCAGCAGCCAAGTTTGGTTACCGGGACAGGGGGCTGCTGGGGCCAACGTCCTGACTTTC. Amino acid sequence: CASSQVWLPGQGAAGANVLTF.

The CDR3 is CASSLGIVIPYNEQFF. The CDR3 DNA reads as TGTGCCAGCAGCTTGGGTATAGTGATCCCCTACAATGAGCAGTTCTTC. The V call is TRBV5-8, the J call TRBJ2-1; D unclear. V was clipped by 0 bases and J by 2 bases, with 12 bases between them. The CDR3 extends over 16 amino acids. Germline-derived CDR1 and CDR2 are SGHTS and YDEGEE.

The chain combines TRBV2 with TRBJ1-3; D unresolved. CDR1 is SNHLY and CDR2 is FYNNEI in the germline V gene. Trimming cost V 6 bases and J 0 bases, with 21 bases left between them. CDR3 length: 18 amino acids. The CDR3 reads CASRPADDGSLSGNTIYF. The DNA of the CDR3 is TGTGCCAGCAGGCCCGCGGATGATGGCTCCCTCTCTGGAAACACCATATATTTT.

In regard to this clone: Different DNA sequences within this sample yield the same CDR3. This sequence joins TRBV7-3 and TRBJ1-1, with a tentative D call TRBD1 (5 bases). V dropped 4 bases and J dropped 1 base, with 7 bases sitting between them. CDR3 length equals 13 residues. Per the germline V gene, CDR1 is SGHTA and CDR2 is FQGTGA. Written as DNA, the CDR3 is TGTGCCAGCAGCTCCGACAGGAACACTGAAGCTTTCTTT. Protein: CASSSDRNTEAFF.

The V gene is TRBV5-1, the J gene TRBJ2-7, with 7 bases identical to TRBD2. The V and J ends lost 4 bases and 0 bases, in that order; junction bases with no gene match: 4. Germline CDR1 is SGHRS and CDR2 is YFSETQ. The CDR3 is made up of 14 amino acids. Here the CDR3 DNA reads TGCGCCAGCAGCATCGGGGACTACTCCTACGAGCAGTACTTC. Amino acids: CASSIGDYSYEQYF.

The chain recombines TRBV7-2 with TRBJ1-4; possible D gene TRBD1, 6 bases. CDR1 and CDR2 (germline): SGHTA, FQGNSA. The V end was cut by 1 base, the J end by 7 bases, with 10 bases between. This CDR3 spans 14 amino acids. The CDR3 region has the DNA TGTGCCAGCAGCTTAGGAGGGGGTGGTGAAAAACTGTTTTTT. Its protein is CASSLGGGGEKLFF.

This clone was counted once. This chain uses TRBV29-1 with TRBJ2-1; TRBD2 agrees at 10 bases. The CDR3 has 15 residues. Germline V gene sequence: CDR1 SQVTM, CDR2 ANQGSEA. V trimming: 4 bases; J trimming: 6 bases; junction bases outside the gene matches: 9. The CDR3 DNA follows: TGCAGCGTTGTGGGGAGCGGGAGGGCCACCAATGAGCAGTTCTTC. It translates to CSVVGSGRATNEQFF.

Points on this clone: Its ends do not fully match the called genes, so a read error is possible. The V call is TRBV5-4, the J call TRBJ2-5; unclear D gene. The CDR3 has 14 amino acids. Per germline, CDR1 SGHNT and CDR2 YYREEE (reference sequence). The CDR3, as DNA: TGTGCCAGCAGCTTTATCGGCAGCCAAGAGGCCCAGTACTTC. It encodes CASSFIGSQEAQYF. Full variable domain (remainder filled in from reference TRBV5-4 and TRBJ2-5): ETGVTQSPTHLIKTRGQQVTLRCSSQSGHNTVSWYQQALGQGPQFIFQYYREEENGRGNFPPRFSGLQFPNYSSELNVNALELDDSALYLCASSFIGSQEAQYFGPGTRLLVL.

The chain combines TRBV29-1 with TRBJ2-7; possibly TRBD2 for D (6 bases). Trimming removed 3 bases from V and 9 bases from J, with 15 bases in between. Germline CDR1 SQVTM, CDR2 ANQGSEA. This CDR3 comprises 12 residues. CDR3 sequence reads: CSVDSAGLGQYF. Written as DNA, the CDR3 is TGCAGCGTTGATTCGGCGGGGCTCGGGCAGTACTTC.

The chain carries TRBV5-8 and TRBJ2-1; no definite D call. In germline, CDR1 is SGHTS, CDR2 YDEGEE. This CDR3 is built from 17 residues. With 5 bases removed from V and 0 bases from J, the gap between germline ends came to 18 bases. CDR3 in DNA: TGTGCCAGCAGTCACCCTAGAGGCGGTGGCTCCTACAATGAGCAGTTCTTC. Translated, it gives CASSHPRGGGSYNEQFF.

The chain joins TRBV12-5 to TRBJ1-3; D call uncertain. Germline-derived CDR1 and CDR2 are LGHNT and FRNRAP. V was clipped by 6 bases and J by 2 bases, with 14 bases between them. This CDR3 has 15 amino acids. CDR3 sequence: CASGRMGLPGNTIYF. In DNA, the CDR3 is TGTGCTAGTGGGCGGATGGGTCTTCCTGGAAACACCATATATTTT.

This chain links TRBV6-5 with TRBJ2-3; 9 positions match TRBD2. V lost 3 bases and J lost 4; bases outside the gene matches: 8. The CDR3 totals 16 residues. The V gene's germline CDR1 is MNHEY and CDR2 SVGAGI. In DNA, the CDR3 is TGTGCCAGCAGTTATGGTAGCGGGGGAGGGGCAGATACGCAGTATTTT. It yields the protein CASSYGSGGGADTQYF.

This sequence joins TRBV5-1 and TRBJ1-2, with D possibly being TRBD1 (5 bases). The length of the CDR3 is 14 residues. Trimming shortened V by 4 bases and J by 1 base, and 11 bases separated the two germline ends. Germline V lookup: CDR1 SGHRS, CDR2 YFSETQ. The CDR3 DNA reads TGCGCCAGCAGCCCTTCGACAGATAACTATGGCTACACCTTC. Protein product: CASSPSTDNYGYTF.